One T cell receptor beta chain is described in this entry. The data belong to a study of CD8 T cells in Susac syndrome. TCR beta from blood CD8+ and CD4+ T cells was sequenced. RNA totalling roughly 0.45 to 1 ug underwent reverse transcription with random hexamers. Amplification of TCR beta CDR3 spanned 54 Vbeta and 13 Jbeta via immunoSEQ multiplex PCR. Using its own MiXCR run on the immunoSEQ multiplex PCR reads, TCRdb lists one record per CDR3 protein. The table records about 180,000 distinct CDR3 sequences, 85% to 95% of them present only once. This CDR3 has 15 amino acids. Trimming removed 4 bases from V and 4 bases from J; junction bases left unmatched: 10. Germline V CDR1 and CDR2: LGHDT, YNNKEL (reference sequence).

What was sequenced was CD8+ T cells from PBMCs. The V call is TRBV3-1, the J call TRBJ2-7, with 7 positions matching TRBD1. The TCR comes from a human donor with multiple sclerosis. The DNA of the CDR3 is TGTGCCAGCAGCCTCGCATCCGGGACAGCTTACGAGCAGTACTTC. It is translated as CASSLASGTAYEQYF.